These 24 T cell receptor beta chains were sequenced from one sample in a study of blood T cell repertoires in COVID-19. This table comes from immunoSEQ multiplex PCR, and its TCRdb copy is limited to in-frame clones, with some not included. The sample records 310,000 or so clones, around 89% being singletons. The sequencing sample was made of peripheral blood. The origin of the receptors is a woman aged 45-59 years with active or convalescent COVID-19.

The chain has TRBV19 and TRBJ2-7; weak D call: TRBD2 (7 bases). Germline assignment: CDR1 LNHDA and CDR2 SQIVND (reference sequence). V lost 1 base and J 2 bases, leaving 9 bases between the germline ends. The CDR3 has 14 amino acids. CDR3 coding DNA: TGTGCCAGTAGTATAGGCGGGGGCCCCTACGAGCAGTACTTC. Its translation is CASSIGGGPYEQYF.

V is TRBV19 and J is TRBJ2-3; 8 nucleotides line up with TRBD2. Looked up from germline, CDR1 is LNHDA and CDR2 is SQIVND (reference sequence). This CDR3 is 15 amino acids long. With V trimmed by 3 bases and J by 2 bases, 4 bases remained unmatched. Written as DNA, the CDR3 is TGTGCCAGTAGTATCGGACTAGCTAACACAGATACGCAGTATTTT. It translates to CASSIGLANTDTQYF.

The rearrangement uses TRBV7-2 and TRBJ1-2; D is unclear. Trimming shortened V by 7 bases and J by 5 bases, and 14 bases separated the two germline ends. This CDR3 region has 13 residues. The germline V gene has CDR1 SGHTA and CDR2 FQGNSA. CDR3 DNA sequence: TGTGCCAGCACCCGAGAGAGAGATTATGGCTACACCTTC. Amino acids: CASTRERDYGYTF.

V and J are TRBV25-1 and TRBJ1-6; tentative D call: TRBD1 (6 bases). V gave up 4 bases and J gave up 16 bases, with 17 bases separating them. The germline gives CDR1 MGHDK, CDR2 SYGVNS. CDR3 length equals 13 residues. Here the CDR3 reads CASSVGATQGLHF. CDR3 bases: TGTGCCAGCAGTGTGGGGGCAACCCAAGGACTCCACTTT. Using reference TRBV25-1 and TRBJ1-6 for the parts outside the CDR3, the full variable domain is EADIYQTPRYLVIGTGKKITLECSQTMGHDKMYWYQQDPGMELHLIHYSYGVNSTEKGDLSSESTVSRIRTEHFPLTLESARPSHTSQYLCASSVGATQGLHFGNGTRLTVT.

This rearrangement joins TRBV30 to TRBJ2-3; D ambiguous. Germline lookup yields CDR1 GTSNPN and CDR2 SVGIG (reference sequence). The CDR3 contains 13 residues. V was clipped by 4 bases and J by 1 base, with 9 bases between them. The CDR3: CAWISPGTDTQYF. DNA of the CDR3: TGTGCCTGGATATCACCGGGCACAGATACGCAGTATTTT.

This chain connects TRBV28 to TRBJ1-6; D gene ambiguous. The CDR3 loop spans 16 amino acids. The germline V gene has CDR1 MDHEN and CDR2 SYDVKM. V was cut by 5 bases and J by 0 bases, with 11 bases left in between. The DNA for the CDR3 is TGTGCCAGCAGTAAAGTGTACAGCTCCTATAATTCACCCCTCCACTTT. Translation: CASSKVYSSYNSPLHF.

The chain joins TRBV10-3 to TRBJ1-5; TRBD1 might be the D (6 bases). The V end lost 10 bases, the J end lost 0 bases, and 13 bases lay between the germline ends. Germline CDR1 reads ENHRY; CDR2 reads SYGVKD. The CDR3 covers 14 residues. DNA for the CDR3: TGTGCCACCCACGGACAGTATAGCAATCAGCCCCAGCATTTT. Translated: CATHGQYSNQPQHF.

The rearrangement uses TRBV3-1 (or the pseudogene TRBV3-2) and TRBJ2-2, with D maybe TRBD2 (5 bases). Trimming pared 1 base from V and 6 bases from J, leaving 18 bases between. The CDR3 consists of 17 residues. Germline V CDR1 and CDR2: LGHDT, YNNKEL (reference sequence). The CDR3 sequence: CASSQVSSLVYAGELFF. In DNA form, the CDR3 reads TGTGCCAGCAGCCAAGTCAGTTCACTAGTTTATGCCGGGGAGCTGTTTTTT.

This CDR3 reads CASSQEPGDGQYF. CDR3 DNA sequence: TGCGCCAGCAGCCAGGAGCCTGGAGATGGGCAGTATTTT. The gene calls are TRBV4-3 and TRBJ2-3; no clear D gene. Trimming took 3 bases from V and 11 from J, leaving 15 bases between them. Germline V gives CDR1 LGHNA, CDR2 YSLEER. The CDR3 sequence is 13 residues long.

The gene calls are TRBV7-8 and TRBJ1-2; 8 bases are a match to TRBD1. Germline values: CDR1 SGHVS, CDR2 FQNEAQ. CDR3 length: 14 residues. After removal of 5 bases from V and 4 bases from J, the junction contained 6 bases not matched to a gene. Here the CDR3 reads CASSQGQAVYGYTF. Written as DNA, the CDR3 is TGTGCCAGCAGCCAGGGACAGGCGGTCTATGGCTACACCTTC.

A remark on this clone: At one of its ends the junction is not consistent with the germline gene, which may arise from a read error. This sequence joins TRBV2 and TRBJ2-5, with D perhaps TRBD2 (8 bases). CDR3 length: 12 amino acids. Germline V gene lookup returns CDR1 SNHLY and CDR2 FYNNEI. The CDR3 is CASRYGGDSRHF. CDR3 nucleotide sequence: TGTGCCAGCAGATACGGGGGGGACAGTCGTCACTTC.

The rearrangement joins TRBV7-2 to TRBJ1-5; weak D call: TRBD1 (5 bases). CDR3 length equals 14 residues. Germline V lookup: CDR1 SGHTA, CDR2 FQGNSA. V lost 5 bases to trimming and J lost 6 bases, with 14 bases between them. The CDR3 sequence is CASSPRWGGQPQHF. In DNA, the CDR3 is TGTGCCAGCAGCCCAAGGTGGGGCGGTCAGCCCCAGCATTTT.

This clone appeared once. The V gene is TRBV30, the J gene TRBJ2-7; D not certain. This CDR3 contains 11 residues. V dropped 4 bases and J dropped 6 bases, with 10 bases sitting between them. Germline lookup yields CDR1 GTSNPN and CDR2 SVGIG (reference sequence). CDR3 nucleotides: TGTGCCTGGAACTCCGGTGGCGAGCAGTACTTC. It translates to CAWNSGGEQYF.

This clone has a count of ten or more. The chain combines TRBV5-6 with TRBJ2-3, with TRBD2 matching 7 bases. Trimming cost V 0 bases and J 3 bases; bases outside gene matches: 4. The V gene's germline CDR1 is SGHDT and CDR2 YYEEEE. There are 15 residues in the CDR3. CDR3 coding DNA: TGTGCCAGCAGCTTGGATTTGCGGGGGACAGATACGCAGTATTTT. Protein sequence: CASSLDLRGTDTQYF.

The V and J genes are TRBV9 and TRBJ1-3, with no clear D. Germline V CDR1 and CDR2: SGDLS, YYNGEE. Between the trimmed V and J ends, which lost 4 bases and 2 bases, there was a span of 13 bases. The CDR3 sequence is 15 residues long. The CDR3 coding sequence is TGTGCCAGCAGCCCTCTCGTGAGGGCTGGAAACACCATATATTTT. It codes for CASSPLVRAGNTIYF.

The V and J genes are TRBV29-1 and TRBJ2-1, with TRBD2 matching 8 bases. With V trimmed by 1 base and J by 3 bases, 5 bases remained unmatched. Per the germline V gene, CDR1 is SQVTM and CDR2 is ANQGSEA. The CDR3 spans 15 residues. CDR3 loop: CSVEGLATHYNEQFF. DNA of the CDR3: TGCAGCGTTGAAGGACTAGCGACCCACTACAATGAGCAGTTCTTC.

This chain joins TRBV10-3 and TRBJ2-2; 7 bases align to TRBD2. V was clipped by 0 bases and J by 7 bases; unmatched bases: 8. The CDR3 has 16 amino acids. In germline, CDR1 is ENHRY, CDR2 SYGVKD. The CDR3 here is CAISESSTSVGGELFF. The CDR3 nucleotides read TGTGCCATCAGTGAGTCTTCCACTAGCGTGGGCGGGGAGCTGTTTTTT.

The rearrangement uses TRBV25-1 and TRBJ1-4, with a weak D call TRBD1 (6 bases). V was clipped by 5 bases and J by 3 bases, with 13 bases between them. This CDR3 spans 15 amino acids. Looked up from germline, CDR1 is MGHDK and CDR2 is SYGVNS. The CDR3: CASSSLRGSNEKLFF. In DNA form, the CDR3 reads TGTGCCAGCAGTTCTCTCAGGGGATCTAATGAAAAACTGTTTTTT.

V gene TRBV18 combines with J gene TRBJ2-5; possibly TRBD2 for D (5 bases). Trimming pared 3 bases from V and 5 bases from J, leaving 10 bases between. This CDR3 is 13 amino acids long. Germline-derived CDR1 and CDR2 are KGHSH and LQKENI. The CDR3 sequence: CASSPPGVETQYF. The CDR3 bases are TGTGCCAGCTCACCGCCCGGGGTTGAGACCCAGTACTTC.

The chain links TRBV30 to TRBJ1-5, with D possibly matching TRBD1 (6 bases). V lost 2 bases, J lost 0 bases, and 17 bases lay in between. CDR3 length equals 17 residues. Germline loops: CDR1 GTSNPN, CDR2 SVGIG (reference sequence). The CDR3 loop reads CAWSPSTGTLSNQPQHF. CDR3 DNA: TGTGCCTGGAGTCCCTCAACAGGGACACTTAGCAATCAGCCCCAGCATTTT.

The chain employs TRBV14 and TRBJ1-6; weak D call: TRBD1 (5 bases). Germline V gene data show CDR1 as SGHDN and CDR2 as FVKESK. Trimming removed 5 bases at V and 9 bases at J, with 11 bases between. The CDR3 contains 13 residues. The CDR3 here is CASSFGGGSPLHF. As DNA, the CDR3 is TGTGCCAGCAGCTTCGGGGGGGGTTCACCCCTCCACTTT.

This clone turned up a few times. J is TRBJ1-6 and V is TRBV5-8; tentatively, D is TRBD1 (5 bases). CDR3 length: 15 residues. Germline CDR1 reads SGHTS; CDR2 reads YDEGEE. V lost 2 bases to trimming and J lost 5 bases, with 11 bases between them. This CDR3 reads CASSFRRQNNSPLHF. For the CDR3, the DNA is TGTGCCAGCAGCTTTCGTAGACAGAATAATTCACCCCTCCACTTT. Full variable domain (missing parts from reference TRBV5-8 and TRBJ1-6): EAGVTQSPTHLIKTRGQQATLRCSPISGHTSVYWYQQALGLGLQFLLWYDEGEERNRGNFPPRFSGRQFPNYSSELNVNALELEDSALYLCASSFRRQNNSPLHFGNGTRLTVT.

The rearrangement links TRBV4-2 to TRBJ2-7; TRBD2 might be the D (6 bases). The germline V gene has CDR1 LGHNA and CDR2 YNFKEQ. The length of the CDR3 is 16 residues. The V end was cut by 0 bases, the J end by 5 bases, with 17 bases between. The CDR3 here is CASSQDEYLAINEQYF. Here the CDR3 DNA reads TGTGCCAGCAGCCAAGATGAATACCTAGCGATAAACGAGCAGTACTTC.

The chain couples TRBV9 to TRBJ2-1; D might be TRBD2 (5 bases). The CDR3 is 13 amino acids. V was cut by 4 bases and J by 7 bases, with 12 bases left in between. In germline, CDR1 is SGDLS, CDR2 YYNGEE. In nucleotides, the CDR3 is TGTGCCAGCAGCTTCTCCTCGGGGAATGAGCAGTTCTTC. It translates to CASSFSSGNEQFF.